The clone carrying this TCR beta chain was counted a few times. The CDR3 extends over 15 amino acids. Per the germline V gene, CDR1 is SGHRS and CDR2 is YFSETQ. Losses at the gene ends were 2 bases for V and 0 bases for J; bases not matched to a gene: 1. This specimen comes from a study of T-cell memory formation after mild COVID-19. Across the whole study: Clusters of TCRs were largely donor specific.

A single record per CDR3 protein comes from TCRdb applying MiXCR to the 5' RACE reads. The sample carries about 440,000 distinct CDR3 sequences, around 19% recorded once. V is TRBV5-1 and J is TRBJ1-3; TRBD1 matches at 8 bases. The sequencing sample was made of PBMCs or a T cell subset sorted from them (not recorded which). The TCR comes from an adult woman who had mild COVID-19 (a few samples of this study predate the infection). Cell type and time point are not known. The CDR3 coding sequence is TGCGCCAGCAGCTTTGGGACAGGCTCTGGAAACACCATATATTTT. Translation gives CASSFGTGSGNTIYF.